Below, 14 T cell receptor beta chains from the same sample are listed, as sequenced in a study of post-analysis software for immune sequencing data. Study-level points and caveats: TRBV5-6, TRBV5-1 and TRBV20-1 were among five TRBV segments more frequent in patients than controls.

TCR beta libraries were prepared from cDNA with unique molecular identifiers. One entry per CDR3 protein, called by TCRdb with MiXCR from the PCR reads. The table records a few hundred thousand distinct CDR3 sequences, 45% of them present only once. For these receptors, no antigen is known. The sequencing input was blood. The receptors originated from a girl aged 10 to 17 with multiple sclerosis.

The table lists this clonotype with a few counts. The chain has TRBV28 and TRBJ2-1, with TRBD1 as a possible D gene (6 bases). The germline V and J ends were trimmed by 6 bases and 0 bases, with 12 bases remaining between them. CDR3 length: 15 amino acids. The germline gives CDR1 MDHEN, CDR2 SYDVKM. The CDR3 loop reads CASRPTGSSYNEQFF. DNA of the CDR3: TGTGCCAGCAGGCCAACAGGGAGCTCCTACAATGAGCAGTTCTTC.

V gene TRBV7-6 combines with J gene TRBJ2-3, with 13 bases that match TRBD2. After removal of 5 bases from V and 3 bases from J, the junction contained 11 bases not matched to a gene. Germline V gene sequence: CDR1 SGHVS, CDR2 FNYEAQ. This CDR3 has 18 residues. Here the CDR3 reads CASSDTSGRAGGTDTQYF. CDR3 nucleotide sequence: TGTGCCAGCAGCGACACTAGCGGGAGGGCCGGGGGAACAGATACGCAGTATTTT.

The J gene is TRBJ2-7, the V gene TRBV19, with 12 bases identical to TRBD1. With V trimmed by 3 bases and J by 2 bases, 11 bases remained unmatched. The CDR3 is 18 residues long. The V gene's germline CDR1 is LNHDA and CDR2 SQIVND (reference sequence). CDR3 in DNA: TGTGCCAGTAGTATGGTCGGGACAGGGGGCGGTTTCACCTACGAGCAGTACTTC. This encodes CASSMVGTGGGFTYEQYF.

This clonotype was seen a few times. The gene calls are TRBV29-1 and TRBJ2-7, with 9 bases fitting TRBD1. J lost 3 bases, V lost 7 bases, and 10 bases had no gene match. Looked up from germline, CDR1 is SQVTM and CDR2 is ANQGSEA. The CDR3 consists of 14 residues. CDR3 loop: CSGSGTGTDYEQYF. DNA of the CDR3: TGCAGCGGCTCCGGGACAGGGACCGACTACGAGCAGTACTTC.

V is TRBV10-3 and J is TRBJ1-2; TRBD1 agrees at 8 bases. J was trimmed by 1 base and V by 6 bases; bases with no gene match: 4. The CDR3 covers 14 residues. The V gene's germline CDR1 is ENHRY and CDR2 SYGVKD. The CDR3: CAIRTTGGNYGYTF. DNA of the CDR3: TGTGCCATCAGAACAACAGGGGGTAACTATGGCTACACCTTC.

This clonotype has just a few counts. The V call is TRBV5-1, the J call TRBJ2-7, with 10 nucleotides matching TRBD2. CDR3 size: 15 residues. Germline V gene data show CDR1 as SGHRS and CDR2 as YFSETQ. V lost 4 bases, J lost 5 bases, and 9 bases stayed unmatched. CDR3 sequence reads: CASSIEAGGHNEQYF. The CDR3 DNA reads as TGCGCCAGCAGCATCGAAGCGGGAGGGCACAACGAGCAGTACTTC.

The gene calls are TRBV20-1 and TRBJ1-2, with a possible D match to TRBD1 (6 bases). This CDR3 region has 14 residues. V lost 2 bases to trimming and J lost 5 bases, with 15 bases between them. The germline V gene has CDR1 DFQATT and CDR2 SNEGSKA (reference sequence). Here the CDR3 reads CSARPNREGYGYTF. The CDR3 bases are TGCAGTGCTAGACCCAACAGGGAAGGGTATGGCTACACCTTC.

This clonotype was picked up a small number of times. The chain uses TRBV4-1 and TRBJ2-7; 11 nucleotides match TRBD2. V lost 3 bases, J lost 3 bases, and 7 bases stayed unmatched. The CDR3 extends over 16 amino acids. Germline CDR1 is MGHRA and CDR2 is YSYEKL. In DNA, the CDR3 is TGCGCCAGCAGCCACCTCCTAGCGGGAGGTTACTACGAGCAGTACTTC. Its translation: CASSHLLAGGYYEQYF.

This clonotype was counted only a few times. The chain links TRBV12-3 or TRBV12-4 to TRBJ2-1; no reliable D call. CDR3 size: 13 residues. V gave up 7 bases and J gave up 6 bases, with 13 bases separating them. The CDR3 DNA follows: TGTGCCAGCACGTCGAAGGGTCGCAATGAGCAGTTCTTC. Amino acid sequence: CASTSKGRNEQFF.

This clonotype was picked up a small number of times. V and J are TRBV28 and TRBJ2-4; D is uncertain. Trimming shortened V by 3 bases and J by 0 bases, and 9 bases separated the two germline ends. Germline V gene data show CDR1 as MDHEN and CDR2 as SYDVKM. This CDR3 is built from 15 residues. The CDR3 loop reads CASSFRNIAKNIQYF. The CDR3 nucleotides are TGTGCCAGCAGTTTTCGAAATATAGCCAAAAACATTCAGTACTTC.

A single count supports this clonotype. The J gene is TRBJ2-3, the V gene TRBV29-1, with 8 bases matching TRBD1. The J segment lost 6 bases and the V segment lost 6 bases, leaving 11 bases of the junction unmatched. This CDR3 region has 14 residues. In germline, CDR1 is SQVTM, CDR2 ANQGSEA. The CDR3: CSVDCPGGFDTQYF. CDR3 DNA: TGCAGCGTCGACTGTCCAGGGGGCTTCGATACGCAGTATTTT.

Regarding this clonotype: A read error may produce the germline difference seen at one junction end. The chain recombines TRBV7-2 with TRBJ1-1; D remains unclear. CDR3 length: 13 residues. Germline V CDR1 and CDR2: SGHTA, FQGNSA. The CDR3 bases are TGTGCCAGCAGCCTGCAGAGGAACACTGAAACTTTCTTT. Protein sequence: CASSLQRNTETFF.

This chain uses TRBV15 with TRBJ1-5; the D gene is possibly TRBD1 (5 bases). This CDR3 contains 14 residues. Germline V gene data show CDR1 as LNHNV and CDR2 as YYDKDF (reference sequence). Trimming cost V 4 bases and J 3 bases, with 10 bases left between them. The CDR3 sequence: CATSIRVNNQPQHF. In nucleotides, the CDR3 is TGTGCCACCAGCATCAGGGTAAACAATCAGCCCCAGCATTTT.

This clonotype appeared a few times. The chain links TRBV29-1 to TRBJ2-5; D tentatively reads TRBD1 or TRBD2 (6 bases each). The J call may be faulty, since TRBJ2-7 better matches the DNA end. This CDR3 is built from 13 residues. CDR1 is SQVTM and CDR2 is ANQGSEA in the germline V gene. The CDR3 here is CSVEVGRGGEQYF. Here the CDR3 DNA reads TGCAGCGTTGAAGTGGGCAGGGGAGGCGAGCAGTACTTC.